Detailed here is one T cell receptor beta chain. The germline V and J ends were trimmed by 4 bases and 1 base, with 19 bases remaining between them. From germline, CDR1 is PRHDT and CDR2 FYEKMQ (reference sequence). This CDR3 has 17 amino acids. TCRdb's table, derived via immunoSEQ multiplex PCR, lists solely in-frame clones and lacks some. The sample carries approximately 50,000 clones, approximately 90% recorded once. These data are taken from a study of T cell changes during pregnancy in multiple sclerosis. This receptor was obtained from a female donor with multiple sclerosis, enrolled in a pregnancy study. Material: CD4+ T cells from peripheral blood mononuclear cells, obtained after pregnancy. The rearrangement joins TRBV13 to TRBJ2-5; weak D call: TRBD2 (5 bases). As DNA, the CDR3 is TGTGCCAGCAGCTCCGCCGCGCCCGAGGGTCCCCAAGAGACCCAGTACTTC. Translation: CASSSAAPEGPQETQYF.